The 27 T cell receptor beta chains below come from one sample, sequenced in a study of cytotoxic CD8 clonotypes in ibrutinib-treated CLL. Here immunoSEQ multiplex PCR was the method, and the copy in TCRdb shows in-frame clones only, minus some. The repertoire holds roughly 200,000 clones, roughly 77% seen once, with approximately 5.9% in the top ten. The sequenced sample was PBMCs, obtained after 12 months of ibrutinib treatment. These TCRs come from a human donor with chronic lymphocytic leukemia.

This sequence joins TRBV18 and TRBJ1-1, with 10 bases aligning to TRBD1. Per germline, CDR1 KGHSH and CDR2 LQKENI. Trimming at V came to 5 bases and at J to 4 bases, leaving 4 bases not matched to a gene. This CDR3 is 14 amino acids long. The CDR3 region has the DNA TGTGCCAGCTCAACGACAGGGGGCGTCACTGAAGCTTTCTTT. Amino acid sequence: CASSTTGGVTEAFF.

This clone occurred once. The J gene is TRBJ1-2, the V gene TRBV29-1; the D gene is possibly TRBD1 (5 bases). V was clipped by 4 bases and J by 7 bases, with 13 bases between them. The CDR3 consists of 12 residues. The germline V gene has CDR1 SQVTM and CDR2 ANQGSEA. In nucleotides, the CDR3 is TGCAGCGTTGCTGGGGGGGGATCTGGCTACACCTTC. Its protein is CSVAGGGSGYTF.

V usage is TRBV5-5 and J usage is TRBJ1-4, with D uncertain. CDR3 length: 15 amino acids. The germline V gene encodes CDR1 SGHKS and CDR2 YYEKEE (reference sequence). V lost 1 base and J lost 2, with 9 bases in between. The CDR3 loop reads CASSLIPQTNEKLFF. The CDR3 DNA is TGTGCCAGCAGCTTGATCCCACAGACTAATGAAAAACTGTTTTTT.

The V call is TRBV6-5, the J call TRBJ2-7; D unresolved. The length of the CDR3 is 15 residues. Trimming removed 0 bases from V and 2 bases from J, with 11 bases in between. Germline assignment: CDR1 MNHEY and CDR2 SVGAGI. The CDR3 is CASSYSRGRAYEQYF. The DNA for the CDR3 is TGTGCCAGCAGTTACTCCCGCGGACGAGCCTACGAGCAGTACTTC.

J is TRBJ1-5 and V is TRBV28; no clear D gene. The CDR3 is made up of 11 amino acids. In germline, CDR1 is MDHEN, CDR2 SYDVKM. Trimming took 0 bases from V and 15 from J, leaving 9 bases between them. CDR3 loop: CASSLWGGPHF. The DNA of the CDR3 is TGTGCCAGCAGTTTATGGGGCGGACCGCATTTT.

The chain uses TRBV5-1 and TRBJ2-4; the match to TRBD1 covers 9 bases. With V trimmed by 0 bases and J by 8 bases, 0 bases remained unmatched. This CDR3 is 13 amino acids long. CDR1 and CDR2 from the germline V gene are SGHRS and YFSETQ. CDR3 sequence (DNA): TGCGCCAGCAGCTTGGGACAGGGGGACATTCAGTACTTC. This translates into CASSLGQGDIQYF.

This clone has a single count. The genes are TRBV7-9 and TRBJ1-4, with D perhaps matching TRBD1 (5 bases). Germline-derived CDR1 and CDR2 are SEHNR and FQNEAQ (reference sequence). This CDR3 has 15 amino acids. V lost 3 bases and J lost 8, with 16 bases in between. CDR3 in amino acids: CASSLGQAFTEKLFF. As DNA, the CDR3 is TGTGCCAGCAGCTTGGGGCAGGCTTTTACCGAAAAACTGTTTTTT.

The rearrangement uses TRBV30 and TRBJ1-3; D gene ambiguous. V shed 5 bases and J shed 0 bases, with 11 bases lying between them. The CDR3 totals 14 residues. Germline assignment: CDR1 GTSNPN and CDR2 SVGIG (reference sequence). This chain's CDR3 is CAWRTAHSGNTIYF. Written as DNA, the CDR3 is TGTGCCTGGCGGACGGCCCACTCTGGAAACACCATATATTTT. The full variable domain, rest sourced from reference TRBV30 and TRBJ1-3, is SQTIHQWPATLVQPVGSPLSLECTVEGTSNPNLYWYRQAAGRGLQLLFYSVGIGQISSEVPQNLSASRPQDRQFILSSKKLLLSDSGFYLCAWRTAHSGNTIYFGEGSWLTVV.

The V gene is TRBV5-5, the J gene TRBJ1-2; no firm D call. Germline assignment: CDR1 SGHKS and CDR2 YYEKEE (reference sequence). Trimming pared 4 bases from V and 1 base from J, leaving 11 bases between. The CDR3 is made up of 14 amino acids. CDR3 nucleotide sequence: TGTGCCAGCAGCCCCATGCCTTTTAACTATGGCTACACCTTC. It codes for CASSPMPFNYGYTF.

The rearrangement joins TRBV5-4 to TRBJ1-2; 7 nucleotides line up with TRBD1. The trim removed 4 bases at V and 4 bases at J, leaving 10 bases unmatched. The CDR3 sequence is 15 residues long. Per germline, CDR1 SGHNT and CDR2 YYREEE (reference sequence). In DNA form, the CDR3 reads TGTGCCAGCAGCCCGGCTAATACAGGGGTCTATGGCTACACCTTC. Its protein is CASSPANTGVYGYTF.

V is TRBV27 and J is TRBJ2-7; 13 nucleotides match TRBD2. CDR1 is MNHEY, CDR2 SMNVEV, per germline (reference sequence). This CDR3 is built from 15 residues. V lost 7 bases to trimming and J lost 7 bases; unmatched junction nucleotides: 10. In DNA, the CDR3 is TGTGCCAGCACCCCTGGACTAGCGGGAGTCGAAGAGCAGTACTTC. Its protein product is CASTPGLAGVEEQYF.

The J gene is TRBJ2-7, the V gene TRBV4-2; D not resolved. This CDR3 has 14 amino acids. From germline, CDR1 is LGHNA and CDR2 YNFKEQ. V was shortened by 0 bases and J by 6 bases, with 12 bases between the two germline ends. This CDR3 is CASSQDSGSLEQYF. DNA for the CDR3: TGTGCCAGCAGCCAAGATAGTGGGTCCCTCGAGCAGTACTTC.

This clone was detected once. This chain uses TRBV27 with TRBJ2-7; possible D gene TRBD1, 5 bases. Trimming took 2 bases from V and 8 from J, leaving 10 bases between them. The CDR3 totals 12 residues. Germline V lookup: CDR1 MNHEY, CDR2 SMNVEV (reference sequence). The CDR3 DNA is TGTGCCAGCAGTTTAATGTCGGACAAGCAGTACTTC. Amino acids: CASSLMSDKQYF.

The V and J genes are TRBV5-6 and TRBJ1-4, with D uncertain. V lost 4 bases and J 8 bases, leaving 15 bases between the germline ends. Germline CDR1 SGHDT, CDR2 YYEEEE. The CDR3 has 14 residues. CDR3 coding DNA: TGTGCCAGCAGCCGGCCCGACCGGCGGGAAAAACTGTTTTTT. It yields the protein CASSRPDRREKLFF.

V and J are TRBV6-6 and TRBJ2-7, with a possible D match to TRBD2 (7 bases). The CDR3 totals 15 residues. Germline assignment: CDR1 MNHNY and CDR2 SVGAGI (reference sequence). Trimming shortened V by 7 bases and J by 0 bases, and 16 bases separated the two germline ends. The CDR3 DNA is TGTGCCAGCACCGAGGGGAGGGGGAGCTCCTACGAGCAGTACTTC. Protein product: CASTEGRGSSYEQYF.

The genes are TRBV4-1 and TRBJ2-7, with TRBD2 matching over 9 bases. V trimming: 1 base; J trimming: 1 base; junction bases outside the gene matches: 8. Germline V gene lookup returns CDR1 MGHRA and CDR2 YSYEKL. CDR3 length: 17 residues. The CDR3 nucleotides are TGCGCCAGCAGCCAAGCTCCCCTAGCGGGACTATCCTACGAGCAGTACTTC. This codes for CASSQAPLAGLSYEQYF.

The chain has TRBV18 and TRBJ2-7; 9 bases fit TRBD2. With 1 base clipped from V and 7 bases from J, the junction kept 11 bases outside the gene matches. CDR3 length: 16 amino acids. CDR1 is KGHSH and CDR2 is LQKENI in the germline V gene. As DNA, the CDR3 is TGTGCCAGCTCACCACGGCGGGAGGGGAATCGGGGGGAGCAGTACTTC. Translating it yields CASSPRREGNRGEQYF. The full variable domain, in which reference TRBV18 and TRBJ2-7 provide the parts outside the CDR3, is NAGVMQNPRHLVRRRGQEARLRCSPMKGHSHVYWYRQLPEEGLKFMVYLQKENIIDESGMPKERFSAEFPKEGPSILRIQQVVRGDSAAYFCASSPRREGNRGEQYFGPGTRLTVT.

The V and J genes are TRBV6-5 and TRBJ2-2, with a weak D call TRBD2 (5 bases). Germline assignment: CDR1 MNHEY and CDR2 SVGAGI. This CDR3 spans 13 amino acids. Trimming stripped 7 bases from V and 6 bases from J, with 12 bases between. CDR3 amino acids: CASINRGSGELFF. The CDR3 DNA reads TGTGCCAGCATCAATCGGGGTTCCGGGGAGCTGTTTTTT.

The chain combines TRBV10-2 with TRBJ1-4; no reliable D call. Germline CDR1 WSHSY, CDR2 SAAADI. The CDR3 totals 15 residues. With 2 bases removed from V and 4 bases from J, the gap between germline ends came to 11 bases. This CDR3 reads CASSEGPAGNEKLFF. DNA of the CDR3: TGCGCCAGCAGTGAGGGGCCTGCGGGTAATGAAAAACTGTTTTTT.

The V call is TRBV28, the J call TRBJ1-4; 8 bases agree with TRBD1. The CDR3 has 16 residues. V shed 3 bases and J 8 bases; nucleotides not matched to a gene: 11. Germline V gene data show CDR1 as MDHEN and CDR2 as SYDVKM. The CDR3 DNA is TGTGCCAGCAGTTTCACCGACAGGGGACTTGGAGAAAAACTGTTTTTT. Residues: CASSFTDRGLGEKLFF.

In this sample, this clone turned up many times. The CDR3 DNA follows: TGCAGTACGGGACAGCAAGAGACCCAGTACTTC. It encodes CSTGQQETQYF. The chain employs TRBV20-1 and TRBJ2-5; 7 bases map to TRBD1. Germline V CDR1 and CDR2: DFQATT, SNEGSKA (reference sequence). Losses at the gene ends were 8 bases for V and 2 bases for J; bases not matched to a gene: 2. There are 11 residues in the CDR3.

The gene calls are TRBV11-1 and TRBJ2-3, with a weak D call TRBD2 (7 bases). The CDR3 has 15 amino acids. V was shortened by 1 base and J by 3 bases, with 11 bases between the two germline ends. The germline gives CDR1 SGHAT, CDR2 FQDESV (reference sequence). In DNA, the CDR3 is TGTGCCAGCAGCTTAGACGGGGGGCTGACAGATACGCAGTATTTT. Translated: CASSLDGGLTDTQYF.

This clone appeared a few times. CDR3 coding DNA: TGTGCCAGCAGCCCACAACTTTACGAGCAGTACTTC. It is translated as CASSPQLYEQYF. This rearrangement joins TRBV7-9 to TRBJ2-7; D gene unclear. Deletions cut 5 bases from V and 4 bases from J, with 9 bases between. The CDR3 runs to 12 residues. The V gene's germline CDR1 is SEHNR and CDR2 FQNEAQ (reference sequence).

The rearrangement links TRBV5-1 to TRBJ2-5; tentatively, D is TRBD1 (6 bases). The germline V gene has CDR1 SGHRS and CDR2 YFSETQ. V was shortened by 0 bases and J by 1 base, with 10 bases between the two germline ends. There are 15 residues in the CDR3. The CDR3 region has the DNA TGCGCCAGCAGCTTGGGAGGGACACCCCAAGAGACCCAGTACTTC. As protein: CASSLGGTPQETQYF.

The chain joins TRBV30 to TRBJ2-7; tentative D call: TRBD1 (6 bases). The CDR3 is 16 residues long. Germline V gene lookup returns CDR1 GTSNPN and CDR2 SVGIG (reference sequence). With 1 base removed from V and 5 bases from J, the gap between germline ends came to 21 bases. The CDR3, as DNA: TGTGCCTGGAGTGGGCCCGGGACAATAGGAGGTAACGAGCAGTACTTC. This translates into CAWSGPGTIGGNEQYF.

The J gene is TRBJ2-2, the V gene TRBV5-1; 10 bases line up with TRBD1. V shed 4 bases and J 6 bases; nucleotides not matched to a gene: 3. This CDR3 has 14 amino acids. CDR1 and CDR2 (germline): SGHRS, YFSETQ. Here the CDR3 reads CASSRGQGAGELFF. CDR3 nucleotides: TGCGCCAGCAGCCGCGGACAGGGGGCCGGGGAGCTGTTTTTT. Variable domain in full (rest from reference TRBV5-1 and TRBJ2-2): KAGVTQTPRYLIKTRGQQVTLSCSPISGHRSVSWYQQTPGQGLQFLFEYFSETQRNKGNFPGRFSGRQFSNSRSEMNVSTLELGDSALYLCASSRGQGAGELFFGEGSRLTVL.

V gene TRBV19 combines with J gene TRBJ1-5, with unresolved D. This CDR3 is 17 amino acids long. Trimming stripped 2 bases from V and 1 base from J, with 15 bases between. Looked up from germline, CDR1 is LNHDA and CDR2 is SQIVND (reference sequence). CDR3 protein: CASSIWGQLGSNQPQHF. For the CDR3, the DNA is TGTGCCAGTAGTATATGGGGTCAGCTCGGGAGCAATCAGCCCCAGCATTTT.